This T cell receptor (beta chain) was found in a study of OX40 agonist ivuxolimab in advanced cancers. The CDR3 totals 15 residues. Germline trimming cut 5 bases from V and 5 bases from J; bases unmatched to any gene: 7. CDR1 is LNHDA and CDR2 is SQIVND in the germline V gene (reference sequence). This clone turned up a few times. Some clones are missing from TCRdb's copy, which holds only in-frame ones; the method was immunoSEQ multiplex PCR. The profile covers 78,000 or so clones, with 70% to 90% appearing a single time and about a sixth taken by the ten largest. V and J are TRBV19 and TRBJ1-5; TRBD1 agrees at 9 bases. The sample in question was CD4+ or CD8+ T cells sorted from blood, obtained in a trial of the OX40 agonist ivuxolimab. The receptor was derived from an adult with an advanced solid tumor such as melanoma, head and neck, liver or kidney cancer. CDR3 region: CASSWGQGWDQPQHF. In DNA, the CDR3 is TGTGCCAGTAGTTGGGGACAGGGATGGGATCAGCCCCAGCATTTT.